This record concerns one T cell receptor (beta chain) sequence. Antigen: not known. This record belongs to a study of PD-L1 blockade in urothelial cancer. Across the whole study: Male patients with bladder-origin urothelial cancer numbered about nine tenths of the roughly 29. Blood samples had a median of approximately 150,000 T cells. Overall study findings and caveats: At 3 weeks on treatment, tumor-associated clones expanded more with durable benefit.

The CDR3 extends over 14 amino acids. CDR1 is SSHAT, CDR2 FNYEAQ, per germline (reference sequence). V lost 9 bases and J 3 bases, leaving 14 bases between the germline ends. Method: immunoSEQ multiplex PCR; TCRdb's copy keeps in-frame clones and lacks some. The table records approximately 71,000 clones, 84% of them present only once. The time point denotes: pretreatment peripheral blood. Urothelial carcinoma in patients was locally advanced or metastatic. The specimen comprised PBMCs, sampled around atezolizumab (anti-PD-L1) treatment. This chain links TRBV7-7 with TRBJ2-2, with D maybe TRBD2 (5 bases). This clonotype originated in a woman between 65 and 79 years old with urothelial cancer. The CDR3 reads CASSVGLDTGELFF. In nucleotides, the CDR3 is TGTGCCAGTTCGGTTGGACTTGACACCGGGGAGCTGTTTTTT.